The 8 T cell receptor beta chains in this list originate from one sample, sequenced in a study of technical replicates of blood from a few donors. Libraries were prepared by immunoSEQ multiplex PCR; TCRdb keeps only in-frame clonotypes and omits some of them. The table has roughly 65,000 clones, about 90% seen once; the top ten hold roughly 5.1%. Sequencing was carried out using PBMCs. These receptors all come from a human donor in good health. Some clones in this sample may be carry-over from other donors' samples.

This rearrangement joins TRBV18 to TRBJ2-6; D perhaps matches TRBD2 (5 bases). The CDR3 is made up of 15 amino acids. V dropped 6 bases and J dropped 1 base, with 10 bases sitting between them. The germline V gene encodes CDR1 KGHSH and CDR2 LQKENI. The CDR3 here is CASSRERSGANVLTF. The CDR3 bases are TGTGCCAGCTCGAGGGAGAGGTCTGGGGCCAACGTCCTGACTTTC.

The gene calls are TRBV12-5 and TRBJ1-5; weak D call: TRBD1 (5 bases). Trimming removed 7 bases from V and 7 bases from J, with 23 bases in between. The CDR3 sequence is 16 residues long. CDR1 and CDR2 (germline): LGHNT, FRNRAP. For the CDR3, the DNA is TGTGCTAGTGTTTATTCTGGGGGGAGGGGTTGGCAGCCCCAGCATTTT. Its translation: CASVYSGGRGWQPQHF. The whole variable domain, remainder taken from reference TRBV12-5 and TRBJ1-5, is DARVTQTPRHKVTEMGQEVTMRCQPILGHNTVFWYRQTMMQGLELLAYFRNRAPLDDSGMPKDRFSAEMPDATLATLKIQPSEPRDSAVYFCASVYSGGRGWQPQHFGDGTRLSIL.

The chain employs TRBV5-6 and TRBJ1-2, with D unresolved. In germline, CDR1 is SGHDT, CDR2 YYEEEE. V lost 3 bases to trimming and J lost 8 bases, with 17 bases between them. The CDR3 has 14 residues. CDR3 sequence (DNA): TGTGCCAGCAGCTGGGAGGGCATATCGCAGGGCTACACCTTC. Translation: CASSWEGISQGYTF. Variable domain in full (rest from reference TRBV5-6 and TRBJ1-2): DAGVTQSPTHLIKTRGQQVTLRCSPKSGHDTVSWYQQALGQGPQFIFQYYEEEERQRGNFPDRFSGHQFPNYSSELNVNALLLGDSALYLCASSWEGISQGYTFGSGTRLTVV.

V usage is TRBV5-1 and J usage is TRBJ1-5, with TRBD1 identical over 9 bases. The CDR3 spans 15 residues. Germline lookup yields CDR1 SGHRS and CDR2 YFSETQ. J gave up 6 bases and V 0 bases, and 4 bases lay outside the gene matches. CDR3 protein: CASSLGQGGTQPQHF. DNA for the CDR3: TGCGCCAGCAGCTTGGGACAGGGGGGTACTCAGCCCCAGCATTTT.

The CDR3: CAWSGGTSGSMYEQYF. The CDR3 DNA reads TGTGCCTGGAGTGGTGGGACTAGCGGGAGTATGTACGAGCAGTACTTC. This chain joins TRBV30 and TRBJ2-7; TRBD2 matches 14 bases. Trimming at V came to 1 base and at J to 4 bases, leaving 6 bases not matched to a gene. This CDR3 is 16 amino acids long. Germline assignment: CDR1 GTSNPN and CDR2 SVGIG (reference sequence).

This sequence joins TRBV6-5 and TRBJ2-1; TRBD2 matches at 7 bases. Germline loops: CDR1 MNHEY, CDR2 SVGAGI. This CDR3 region has 15 residues. V was pared by 6 bases and J by 7 bases, with 12 bases of the junction left unmatched. The CDR3 DNA follows: TGTGCCAGCAGGGGACTTACGGGGAGGGATAATGAGCAGTTCTTC. Translation gives CASRGLTGRDNEQFF.

The rearrangement uses TRBV29-1 and TRBJ2-5; D ambiguous. Germline loops: CDR1 SQVTM, CDR2 ANQGSEA. The V end was cut by 6 bases, the J end by 1 base, with 12 bases between. CDR3 length: 13 amino acids. CDR3 amino acids: CSVSVSRQETQYF. The CDR3 DNA reads TGCAGCGTATCCGTTTCGCGCCAAGAGACCCAGTACTTC.

The rearrangement links TRBV19 to TRBJ2-5; the D is unclear. This CDR3 region has 12 residues. Germline CDR1 is LNHDA and CDR2 is SQIVND (reference sequence). V dropped 6 bases and J dropped 5 bases, with 10 bases sitting between them. In DNA form, the CDR3 reads TGTGCCAGTAGCCCGGCCGGGGAGACCCAGTACTTC. Its protein is CASSPAGETQYF.